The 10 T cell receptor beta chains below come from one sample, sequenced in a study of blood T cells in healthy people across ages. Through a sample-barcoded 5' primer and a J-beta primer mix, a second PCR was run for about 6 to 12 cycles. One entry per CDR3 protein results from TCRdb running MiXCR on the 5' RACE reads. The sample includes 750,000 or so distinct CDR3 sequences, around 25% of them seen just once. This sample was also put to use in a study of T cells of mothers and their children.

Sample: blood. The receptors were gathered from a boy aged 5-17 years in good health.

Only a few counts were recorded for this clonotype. CDR3 amino acids: CASSVGSYQETQYF. CDR3 coding DNA: TGTGCCAGCAGCGTAGGGTCGTACCAAGAGACCCAGTACTTC. The chain is built from TRBV9 and TRBJ2-5; D unclear. V was shortened by 0 bases and J by 0 bases, with 6 bases between the two germline ends. In germline, CDR1 is SGDLS, CDR2 YYNGEE. CDR3 size: 14 residues.

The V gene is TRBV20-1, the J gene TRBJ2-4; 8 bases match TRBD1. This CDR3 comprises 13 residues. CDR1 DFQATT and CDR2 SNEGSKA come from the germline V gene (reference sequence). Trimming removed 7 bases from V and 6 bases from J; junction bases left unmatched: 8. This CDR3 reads CSEVGQVVNIQYF. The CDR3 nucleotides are TGCAGTGAGGTGGGACAGGTCGTAAACATTCAGTACTTC.

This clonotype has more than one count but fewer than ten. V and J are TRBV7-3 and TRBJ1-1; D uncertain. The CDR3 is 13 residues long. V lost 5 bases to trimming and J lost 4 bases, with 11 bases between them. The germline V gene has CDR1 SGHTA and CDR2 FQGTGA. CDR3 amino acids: CASSPWVGTEAFF. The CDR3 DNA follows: TGTGCCAGCAGCCCATGGGTGGGCACTGAAGCTTTCTTT.

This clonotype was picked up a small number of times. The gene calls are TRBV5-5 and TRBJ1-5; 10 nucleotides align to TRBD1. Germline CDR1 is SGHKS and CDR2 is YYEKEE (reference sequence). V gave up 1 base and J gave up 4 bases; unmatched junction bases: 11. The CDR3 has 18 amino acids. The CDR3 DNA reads TGTGCCAGCAGCTTGTCTGGACAGGGGGGCGTTGGTAATCAGCCCCAGCATTTT. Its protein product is CASSLSGQGGVGNQPQHF.

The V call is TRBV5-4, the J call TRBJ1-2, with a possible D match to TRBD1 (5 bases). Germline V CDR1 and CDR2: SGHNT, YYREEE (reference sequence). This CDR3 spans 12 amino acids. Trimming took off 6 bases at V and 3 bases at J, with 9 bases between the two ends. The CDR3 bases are TGTGCCAGCACAGGGACGGACTATGGCTACACCTTC. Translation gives CASTGTDYGYTF.

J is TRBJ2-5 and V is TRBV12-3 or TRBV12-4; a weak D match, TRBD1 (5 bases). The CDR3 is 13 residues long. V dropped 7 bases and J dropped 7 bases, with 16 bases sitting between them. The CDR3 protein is CASTTTEKGTQYF. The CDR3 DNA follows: TGTGCCAGCACCACGACAGAGAAGGGGACCCAGTACTTC.

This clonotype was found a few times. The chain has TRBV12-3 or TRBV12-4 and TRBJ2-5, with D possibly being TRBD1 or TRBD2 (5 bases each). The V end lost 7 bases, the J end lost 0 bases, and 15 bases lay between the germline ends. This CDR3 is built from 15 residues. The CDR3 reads CASNDRDGHQETQYF. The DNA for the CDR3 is TGTGCCAGCAATGACCGGGACGGACACCAAGAGACCCAGTACTTC.

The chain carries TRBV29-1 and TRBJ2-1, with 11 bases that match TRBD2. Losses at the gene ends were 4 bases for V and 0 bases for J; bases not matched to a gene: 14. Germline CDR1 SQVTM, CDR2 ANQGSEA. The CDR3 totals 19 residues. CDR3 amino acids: CSVGQPGLADSHSYNEQFF. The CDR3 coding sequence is TGCAGCGTTGGCCAACCGGGACTAGCGGACTCACACTCCTACAATGAGCAGTTCTTC.

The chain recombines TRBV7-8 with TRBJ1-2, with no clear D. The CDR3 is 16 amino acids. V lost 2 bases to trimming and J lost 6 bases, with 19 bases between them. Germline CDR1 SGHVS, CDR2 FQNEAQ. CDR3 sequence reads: CASSLTVLVQADGYTF. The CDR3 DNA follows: TGTGCCAGCAGCTTAACGGTTCTCGTGCAGGCTGATGGCTACACCTTC.

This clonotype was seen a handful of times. Written as DNA, the CDR3 is TGTGCCAGCAGTTTAGGGGGCAGCTCGGAGACCCAGTACTTC. Translated, it gives CASSLGGSSETQYF. This rearrangement joins TRBV12-3 or TRBV12-4 to TRBJ2-5, with a tentative D call TRBD1 (5 bases). The CDR3 loop spans 14 amino acids. V was clipped by 1 base and J by 5 bases, with 11 bases between them.